The TCR beta chain under discussion was sequenced for a study of cytomegalovirus exposure and HLA in healthy donors. In its sample, this clone was seen once. Its matching antigen is unknown. Study observations and caveats: According to reports, the classifier identified cytomegalovirus status with high specificity and sensitivity.

The PCR contained 60 Vbeta and 13 Jbeta primers. Generated by immunoSEQ multiplex PCR, the TCRdb table keeps only in-frame clones and is missing some. The sample consists of roughly 92,000 clones, around 8% of them appearing once. Sequencing was done on a sample of PBMCs. The sequence was collected from a man aged 50 or older in good health and CMV-seronegative.

The CDR3 nucleotides are TGTGCCAGCAGTTTTCCTTCTTACGGCGGGAGCTCCTACGAGCAGTACTTC. Translated: CASSFPSYGGSSYEQYF. This rearrangement joins TRBV28 to TRBJ2-7, with 7 bases aligning to TRBD2. The CDR3 consists of 17 residues. Trimming cost V 3 bases and J 0 bases; bases outside gene matches: 11. Germline CDR1 and CDR2: MDHEN and SYDVKM.